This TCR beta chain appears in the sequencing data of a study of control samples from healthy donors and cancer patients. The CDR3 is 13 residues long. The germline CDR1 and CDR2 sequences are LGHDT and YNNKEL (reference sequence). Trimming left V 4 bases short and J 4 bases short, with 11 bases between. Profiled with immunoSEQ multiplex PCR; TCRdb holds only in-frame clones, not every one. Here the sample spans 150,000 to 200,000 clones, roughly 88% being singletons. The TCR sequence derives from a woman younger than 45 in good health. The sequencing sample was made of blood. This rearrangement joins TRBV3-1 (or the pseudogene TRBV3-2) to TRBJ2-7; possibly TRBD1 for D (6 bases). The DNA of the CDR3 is TGTGCCAGCAGCCTGAGTAGGGGGTACGAGCAGTACTTC. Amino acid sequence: CASSLSRGYEQYF.